These 20 T cell receptor beta chains originate from one sample sequenced in a study of patients and donors after allogeneic stem cell transplantation. TCRdb independently ran MiXCR on the RT-PCR reads; one entry per CDR3 protein. The data hold 150,000 to 200,000 distinct CDR3 sequences, with 30% observed a single time. Sequenced material: blood, either unsorted or a sorted T cell fraction (not recorded which). The receptors derive from a human donor who was either an allogeneic HSCT recipient or a stem cell or donor lymphocyte infusion donor (not recorded which). It is not recorded whose cells these are; they may come from a transplant donor.

V and J are TRBV20-1 and TRBJ1-6, with a tentative D call TRBD1 (5 bases). The ends were cut back, 1 base at V and 7 bases at J, with 8 bases in the middle. The CDR3 runs to 13 residues. CDR1 is DFQATT, CDR2 SNEGSKA, per germline (reference sequence). The DNA of the CDR3 is TGCAGTGCTAGAGGACAGAACAATTCACCCCTCCACTTT. Translated: CSARGQNNSPLHF.

This clonotype was seen a few times. The chain recombines TRBV2 with TRBJ1-1; 9 nucleotides line up with TRBD1. The germline CDR1 and CDR2 sequences are SNHLY and FYNNEI. The J segment lost 1 base and the V segment lost 6 bases, leaving 6 bases of the junction unmatched. The CDR3 sequence is 15 residues long. The CDR3: CASSVTGGGNTEAFF. For the CDR3, the DNA is TGTGCCAGCAGCGTGACAGGGGGTGGGAACACTGAAGCTTTCTTT.

This clonotype was counted between two and nine times. CDR3 in DNA: TGTGCCAGCAGCTTGCAGGCGAACACTGAAGCTTTCTTT. It translates to CASSLQANTEAFF. The V and J genes are TRBV7-2 and TRBJ1-1; D unclear. Germline loops: CDR1 SGHTA, CDR2 FQGNSA. The ends were cut back, 3 bases at V and 1 base at J, with 6 bases in the middle. This CDR3 is built from 13 residues.

DNA of the CDR3: TGTGCCAGCAGCTTAGCTACGGCACGAGGGTTGAACACTGAAGCTTTCTTT. Amino acid sequence: CASSLATARGLNTEAFF. This chain uses TRBV7-2 with TRBJ1-1, with D uncertain. This CDR3 contains 17 residues. Trimming removed 0 bases from V and 0 bases from J, with 14 bases in between. Germline V lookup: CDR1 SGHTA, CDR2 FQGNSA.

This clonotype came up many times. The chain uses TRBV20-1 and TRBJ1-1; D gene unclear. CDR1 is DFQATT, CDR2 SNEGSKA, per germline (reference sequence). Trimming took off 3 bases at V and 5 bases at J, with 10 bases between the two ends. The CDR3 contains 12 residues. The CDR3 here is CSARAMWTEAFF. In nucleotides, the CDR3 is TGCAGTGCTAGGGCTATGTGGACTGAAGCTTTCTTT.

The J gene is TRBJ2-7, the V gene TRBV20-1, with 9 bases identical to TRBD1. Per the germline V gene, CDR1 is DFQATT and CDR2 is SNEGSKA (reference sequence). The CDR3 is 13 residues long. Trimming at V came to 0 bases and at J to 7 bases, leaving 4 bases not matched to a gene. CDR3 nucleotides: TGCAGTGCTAGAGAACAGGGGGCGGGGGAGCAGTACTTC. This codes for CSAREQGAGEQYF.

V and J are TRBV15 and TRBJ1-5; no clear D. With 1 base removed from V and 0 bases from J, the gap between germline ends came to 10 bases. The germline CDR1 and CDR2 sequences are LNHNV and YYDKDF (reference sequence). The CDR3 is 16 residues long. CDR3 sequence reads: CATSRVSLYSNQPQHF. As DNA, the CDR3 is TGTGCCACCAGCAGAGTTAGCCTCTATAGCAATCAGCCCCAGCATTTT.

In nucleotides, the CDR3 is TGCGGAGTAGATCGCTACGAGACCCAGTACTTC. Amino acid sequence: CGVDRYETQYF. This chain links TRBV29-1 with TRBJ2-5; D gene uncertain. The CDR3 runs 11 residues. Germline assignment: CDR1 SQVTM and CDR2 ANQGSEA.

The V and J genes are TRBV5-6 and TRBJ2-3; the D gene is possibly TRBD2 (5 bases). V lost 4 bases and J 6 bases, leaving 9 bases between the germline ends. Germline CDR1 and CDR2: SGHDT and YYEEEE. The CDR3 has 12 amino acids. The CDR3 DNA is TGTGCCAGCAGCCCCCGGAGGGATACGCAGTATTTT. Amino acid sequence: CASSPRRDTQYF.

The rearrangement links TRBV7-6 to TRBJ1-1, with 7 bases aligning to TRBD1. The CDR3 has 14 amino acids. The V gene end was trimmed by 4 bases and the J gene end by 4 bases; junction bases not matched to a gene: 6. Germline V CDR1 and CDR2: SGHVS, FNYEAQ. CDR3 amino acids: CASSSDRKGTEAFF. For the CDR3, the DNA is TGTGCCAGCAGCTCGGACAGGAAAGGCACTGAAGCTTTCTTT.

The sample holds many counts of this clonotype. J is TRBJ1-4 and V is TRBV7-8; unclear D gene. V lost 1 base, J lost 8 bases, and 14 bases lay in between. Germline V gives CDR1 SGHVS, CDR2 FQNEAQ. The CDR3 has 15 residues. In DNA, the CDR3 is TGTGCCAGCAGCTTAGTGTCCGGTGGACCGGAAAAACTGTTTTTT. Residues: CASSLVSGGPEKLFF.

The chain is built from TRBV21-1 and TRBJ2-1; the DNA was not compared with TRBD2, the D call given in the table. TRBV21-1 is a pseudogene. The length of the CDR3 is 15 residues. CDR3 sequence: CASHRSGRASNEQFF. The CDR3 bases are TGTGCCAGCCACCGAAGCGGGAGGGCCAGTAATGAGCAGTTCTTC.

This clonotype was seen a few times. The chain carries TRBV29-1 and TRBJ1-6, with 8 bases that match TRBD1. The CDR3 runs to 14 residues. V dropped 6 bases and J dropped 10; count of bases not matched to a gene: 11. Per the germline V gene, CDR1 is SQVTM and CDR2 is ANQGSEA. The CDR3 is CSVATGGTLSPLHF. CDR3 bases: TGCAGCGTGGCTACAGGGGGGACTTTGTCACCCCTCCACTTT.

The V call is TRBV7-9, the J call TRBJ1-4; unclear D gene. This CDR3 has 13 amino acids. The germline V gene encodes CDR1 SEHNR and CDR2 FQNEAQ (reference sequence). Between the trimmed V and J ends, which lost 7 bases and 3 bases, there was a span of 9 bases. CDR3 bases: TGTGCCAGCAACCAACAGTCTAATGAAAAACTGTTTTTT. Translated: CASNQQSNEKLFF.

This clonotype has only a few counts. The chain is built from TRBV10-3 and TRBJ2-3, with 9 bases fitting TRBD2. The junction had 9 bases not matched to a gene; V was cut back by 6 bases and J by 5 bases. The CDR3 has 15 residues. Germline loops: CDR1 ENHRY, CDR2 SYGVKD. As DNA, the CDR3 is TGTGCCATCAGAGGTAGCGGGAGTGAGATAGATACGCAGTATTTT. Protein product: CAIRGSGSEIDTQYF.

The chain has TRBV20-1 and TRBJ2-7; TRBD2 aligns across 11 bases. Germline values: CDR1 DFQATT, CDR2 SNEGSKA (reference sequence). V lost 6 bases to trimming and J lost 3 bases; unmatched junction nucleotides: 7. The CDR3 consists of 14 residues. CDR3 in DNA: TGCAGTGCAACCGGGACTAGCGGAAACTACGAGCAGTACTTC. It is translated as CSATGTSGNYEQYF.

This clonotype was detected only a few times. The chain couples TRBV6-5 to TRBJ2-7; D uncertain. The CDR3 sequence is 12 residues long. Trimming pared 5 bases from V and 7 bases from J, leaving 12 bases between. Germline V gene sequence: CDR1 MNHEY, CDR2 SVGAGI. This CDR3 reads CASSDTVREQYF. For the CDR3, the DNA is TGTGCCAGCAGTGACACTGTTCGGGAGCAGTACTTC.

This clonotype was seen a handful of times. CDR3 DNA sequence: TGTGCCACCAGCAGACAGGGGGCCCACACTCCACCCCTCCACTTT. It specifies CATSRQGAHTPPLHF. The rearrangement joins TRBV15 to TRBJ1-6, with 8 bases aligning to TRBD1. After removal of 2 bases from V and 11 bases from J, the junction contained 8 bases not matched to a gene. The CDR3 has 15 residues. CDR1 and CDR2 from the germline V gene are LNHNV and YYDKDF (reference sequence). Together with reference TRBV15 and TRBJ1-6, the CDR3 gives the full variable domain: DAMVIQNPRYQVTQFGKPVTLSCSQTLNHNVMYWYQQKSSQAPKLLFHYYDKDFNNEADTPDNFQSRRPNTSFCFLDIRSPGLGDTAMYLCATSRQGAHTPPLHFGNGTRLTVT.

This rearrangement joins TRBV29-1 to TRBJ2-5; possibly TRBD2 for D (6 bases). The CDR3 sequence is 13 residues long. V was cut by 4 bases and J by 4 bases, with 13 bases left in between. Per germline, CDR1 SQVTM and CDR2 ANQGSEA. The CDR3 here is CSVVGRFVETQYF. In DNA, the CDR3 is TGCAGCGTTGTTGGGAGGTTCGTAGAGACCCAGTACTTC.

This clonotype showed up many times. V usage is TRBV3-1 and J usage is TRBJ1-1; D uncertain. The CDR3 length is 13 residues. Trimming removed 4 bases from V and 6 bases from J, with 12 bases in between. Looked up from germline, CDR1 is LGHDT and CDR2 is YNNKEL (reference sequence). The CDR3 region is CASSLGLDPEAFF. CDR3 nucleotide sequence: TGTGCCAGCAGCCTAGGCCTAGACCCTGAAGCTTTCTTT.